The next 10 T cell receptor beta chains were all read from a single sample in a study of T-cell reconstitution after alpha-beta-depleted transplantation in children. TCRbeta library preparation incorporated unique molecular identifiers. One entry per CDR3 protein results from TCRdb running MiXCR on the PCR reads. This sample has hundreds of thousands of distinct CDR3 sequences, with approximately 13% found just once. This sample comprised PBMCs, mostly from graft donor cells, obtained 360 days after TCRalphabeta/CD19-depleted stem cell transplant. The receptors shown here come from a male patient between 5 and 17 years old who had a stem cell transplant for acute myeloid leukemia, so the T cells may come from the graft donor.

This clonotype was seen a handful of times. The V and J genes are TRBV20-1 and TRBJ2-5; TRBD2 matches at 13 bases. V lost 5 bases and J lost 7; bases outside the gene matches: 13. This CDR3 contains 16 residues. Germline lookup yields CDR1 DFQATT and CDR2 SNEGSKA (reference sequence). The CDR3 region is CSASGLAGNREGTQYF. The CDR3 DNA follows: TGCAGTGCTTCGGGACTAGCGGGAAACCGCGAAGGGACCCAGTACTTC.

The chain couples TRBV3-1 to TRBJ2-1; 9 nucleotides line up with TRBD2. From germline, CDR1 is LGHDT and CDR2 YNNKEL (reference sequence). This CDR3 is 16 amino acids long. The V and J ends lost 3 bases and 7 bases, in that order; junction bases with no gene match: 10. The CDR3 loop reads CASSHFSGRLRNEQFF. Here the CDR3 DNA reads TGTGCCAGCAGCCACTTCAGCGGGAGGTTGCGTAATGAGCAGTTCTTC.

This clonotype has a handful of counts. The chain joins TRBV6-1 to TRBJ1-6; no reliable D call. Trimming pared 6 bases from V and 0 bases from J, leaving 12 bases between. The CDR3 has 16 residues. The germline V gene has CDR1 MNHNS and CDR2 SASEGT. The CDR3 reads CASSPTVSSYNSPLHF. The CDR3 region has the DNA TGTGCCAGCAGCCCGACGGTGAGCTCCTATAATTCACCCCTCCACTTT.

The chain links TRBV12-3 or TRBV12-4 to TRBJ2-7; D might be TRBD1 or TRBD2, each matching 5 bases. The ends were cut back, 5 bases at V and 3 bases at J, with 11 bases in the middle. This CDR3 spans 13 amino acids. The CDR3, as DNA: TGTGCCAGCAGTGGGGGACCGCTCTACGAGCAGTACTTC. It encodes CASSGGPLYEQYF.

This clonotype was seen a few times. The genes are TRBV7-9 and TRBJ1-2; D call uncertain. The CDR3 is 13 residues long. Trimming cost V 2 bases and J 8 bases, with 12 bases left between them. The germline gives CDR1 SEHNR, CDR2 FQNEAQ (reference sequence). CDR3 in amino acids: CASSLNGSPGYTF. The CDR3 region has the DNA TGTGCCAGCAGCTTAAATGGAAGTCCAGGCTACACCTTC.

The J gene is TRBJ1-1, the V gene TRBV28; D perhaps matches TRBD1 (5 bases). Germline V gene sequence: CDR1 MDHEN, CDR2 SYDVKM. The CDR3 spans 13 residues. The ends were cut back, 8 bases at V and 3 bases at J, with 13 bases in the middle. The CDR3 DNA sequence: TGTGCCAGCGGACAAGGATGGGACACTGAAGCTTTCTTT. It specifies CASGQGWDTEAFF.

This clonotype has a handful of counts. The chain joins TRBV12-3 or TRBV12-4 to TRBJ2-7, with D unresolved. CDR3 length equals 13 residues. Deletions cut 6 bases from V and 7 bases from J, with 16 bases between. CDR3 residues: CASRRAPQREQYF. The CDR3 DNA follows: TGTGCCAGCAGACGGGCCCCCCAACGGGAGCAGTACTTC.

The chain recombines TRBV6-6 with TRBJ2-7; TRBD2 agrees at 11 bases. V shed 10 bases and J 7 bases; nucleotides not matched to a gene: 9. From germline, CDR1 is MNHNY and CDR2 SVGAGI (reference sequence). The CDR3 runs 13 residues. The CDR3 region is CATALAGGSEQYF. CDR3 DNA: TGTGCCACCGCCCTAGCGGGAGGAAGTGAGCAGTACTTC.

J is TRBJ1-2 and V is TRBV6-2 or TRBV6-3, with D unclear. V shed 4 bases and J shed 6 bases, with 12 bases lying between them. The germline V gene encodes CDR1 MNHEY and CDR2 SVGEGT. The CDR3 length is 13 residues. The CDR3 coding sequence is TGTGCCAGCAGTTTTGAAGGGCGGGATGGCTACACCTTC. The encoded protein is CASSFEGRDGYTF.

The J gene is TRBJ2-1, the V gene TRBV7-6; possible D gene TRBD1, 5 bases. The germline CDR1 and CDR2 sequences are SGHVS and FNYEAQ. CDR3 length equals 14 residues. Trimming removed 5 bases from V and 2 bases from J, with 10 bases in between. CDR3 DNA: TGTGCCAGCAGCCCTCGACAGCCCTACAATGAGCAGTTCTTC. Its protein is CASSPRQPYNEQFF.